Reported below is one TCR beta chain. Antigen: not known. The donors formed part of the approximately 120-subject validation cohort, distinct from the roughly 700-subject first cohort. The germline V gene has CDR1 MNHEY and CDR2 SMNVEV (reference sequence). V was clipped by 3 bases and J by 0 bases, with 9 bases between them. The CDR3 sequence is 14 residues long. Profiling relied on immunoSEQ multiplex PCR, and the TCRdb table lists in-frame clones only, not all of them. The data hold approximately 280,000 clones, with 85% to 90% observed a single time. This entry belongs to a study of cytomegalovirus exposure and HLA in healthy donors. Study-wide findings and caveats: Associated with cytomegalovirus, according to the listing, were 150 to 200 TCR beta chains. Most sequenced TCRs were rare (though some public TCRs occurred in many donors).

The source of this sequence is a woman aged 18-30 years in good health and CMV-seronegative. J is TRBJ2-7 and V is TRBV27, with D uncertain. Source material: PBMCs. The CDR3 here is CASSFLFSSYEQYF. In DNA, the CDR3 is TGTGCCAGCAGTTTCCTCTTCAGCTCCTACGAGCAGTACTTC.